Listed below are T cell receptor beta chains from one sample, sequenced in a study of cytomegalovirus exposure and HLA in healthy donors. TCRdb keeps only in-frame clones here, not all; method: immunoSEQ multiplex PCR. The table shows around 110,000 clones, with 50% to 70% occurring only once. Sequencing was performed on PBMCs. The receptor set was obtained from a woman aged 40 to 50 in good health and CMV-seropositive. Each CDR3 is given with its conserved first and last residue. D genes are given only for firm matches. Rows give clone size only sometimes, using once, few, many, or a class for an expanded clone.

J gene | D gene | V gene | clone size | CDR3 protein | CDR3 DNA
TRBJ1-2 | NA | TRBV4-2 | NA | CASSTSYKTSNYGYTF | TGTGCCAGCAGCACCTCTTATAAGACTTCCAACTATGGCTACACCTTC
TRBJ2-3 | TRBD2 | TRBV5-6 | NA | CASSSGLADTDTQYF | TGTGCCAGCAGCTCCGGACTAGCGGACACAGATACGCAGTATTTT
TRBJ2-4 | NA | TRBV19 | few | CASDQGRVSKNIQYF | TGTGCCAGTGACCAGGGGAGGGTGTCCAAAAACATTCAGTACTTC
TRBJ2-1 | TRBD2 | TRBV28 | once | CASSTGTSGINEQFF | TGTGCCAGCAGTACCGGGACTAGCGGTATCAATGAGCAGTTCTTC
TRBJ1-4 | TRBD1 | TRBV7-2 | NA | CASSFGWTGSNEKLFF | TGTGCCAGCAGCTTTGGTTGGACAGGGAGCAATGAAAAACTGTTTTTT
TRBJ2-7 | TRBD2 | TRBV5-1 | NA | CASSEVAGPYEQYF | TGCGCCAGCAGCGAGGTAGCGGGACCCTACGAGCAGTACTTC
TRBJ2-1 | NA | TRBV11-2 | NA | CASSLDNFSGEQFF | TGTGCCAGCAGCTTAGATAATTTTTCGGGTGAGCAGTTCTTC
TRBJ1-2 | NA | TRBV27 | NA | CASSLFPGSPANYGYTF | TGTGCCAGCAGTTTATTTCCGGGGAGCCCAGCTAACTATGGCTACACCTTC
TRBJ2-7 | NA | TRBV9 | NA | CASSVTYPSYEQYF | TGTGCCAGCAGCGTCACCTATCCATCTTACGAGCAGTACTTC
TRBJ2-7 | TRBD2 | TRBV4-1 | NA | CASSHRLAGDHEQYF | TGCGCCAGCAGCCACCGACTAGCGGGAGACCACGAGCAGTACTTC
TRBJ2-1 | TRBD2 | TRBV25-1 | NA | CASTSGGPSPNEQFF | TGTGCCAGCACCTCGGGAGGGCCTAGTCCGAATGAGCAGTTCTTC
TRBJ2-7 | NA | TRBV27 | NA | CASNWAGPSYEQYF | TGTGCCAGCAATTGGGCAGGGCCGTCCTACGAGCAGTACTTC
TRBJ2-3 | NA | TRBV7-2 | NA | CASSLSYTDTQYF | TGTGCCAGCAGCCTATCATACACAGATACGCAGTATTTT
TRBJ2-7 | NA | TRBV7-3 | NA | CASSLITGGEQYF | TGTGCCAGCAGCTTAATCACCGGGGGAGAGCAGTACTTC
TRBJ2-7 | NA | TRBV27 | NA | CASSLTVQQSYEQYF | TGTGCCAGCAGTTTAACGGTACAACAGTCATACGAGCAGTACTTC
TRBJ2-3 | TRBD2 | TRBV7-2 | few | CASSPKLAGVTDTQYF | TGTGCCAGCAGCCCGAAACTAGCGGGAGTCACAGATACGCAGTATTTT
TRBJ1-2 | NA | TRBV28 | NA | CASSLSGGSYGYTF | TGTGCCAGCAGCCTCTCTGGGGGGAGCTATGGCTACACCTTC
TRBJ2-1 | NA | TRBV11-3 | NA | CASSLGPRDEQFF | TGTGCCAGCAGCTTAGGTCCGCGCGATGAGCAGTTCTTC